Here is one TCR beta chain with its context. The PCR made use of 60 Vbeta and 13 Jbeta primers. The assay was immunoSEQ multiplex PCR, and TCRdb's table has in-frame clones only and misses some. This sample has roughly 170,000 clones, with around 84% found just once. The germline V gene encodes CDR1 SGHVT and CDR2 SQSDAQ. CDR3 size: 12 residues. After removal of 0 bases from V and 10 bases from J, the junction contained 2 bases not matched to a gene. This entry comes from a study of cytomegalovirus exposure and HLA in healthy donors. Overall study: Counted in an early data release were tens of millions of unique TCRs from HLA-typed donors.

This receptor was identified in a girl aged 2 to 9 in good health and CMV-seropositive. The chain couples TRBV7-4 to TRBJ1-2; 7 bases match TRBD1. Sequenced sample: PBMCs. As DNA, the CDR3 is TGTGCCAGCAGCTTAGCGCAGGGGGTCTACACCTTC. Translating it yields CASSLAQGVYTF.